The entry that follows covers one TCR beta chain sequence. Its antigen remains unidentified. The data were taken from a study of post-analysis software for immune sequencing data. Study-level results: Significantly lower normalized Chao1 diversity was seen in multiple sclerosis patients than in controls. With TRBV5-6, TRBV5-1 and TRBV20-1 included, about five TRBV segments were more frequent in patients than in controls.

The junction had 18 bases not matched to a gene; V was cut back by 3 bases and J by 4 bases. The CDR3 loop spans 19 amino acids. CDR1 SQVTM and CDR2 ANQGSEA come from the germline V gene. Included in the TCR beta cDNA libraries were unique molecular identifiers. TCRdb independently ran MiXCR on the PCR reads; one entry per CDR3 protein. The sample consists of 550,000 to 700,000 distinct CDR3 sequences, roughly 46% of them appearing once. Sample: blood. V is TRBV29-1 and J is TRBJ2-1; the match to TRBD2 covers 10 bases. The origin of this receptor is a girl under 18 with multiple sclerosis. CDR3 loop: CSVEWRSSGGSTAYNEQFF. CDR3 coding DNA: TGCAGCGTTGAGTGGCGGTCTAGCGGGGGTTCCACGGCTTACAATGAGCAGTTCTTC.